A single TCR beta chain is shown here with its context. The antigen remains unidentified. This entry belongs to a study of T cell responses to AZD1222 COVID-19 vaccine. V lost 2 bases to trimming and J lost 4 bases, with 6 bases between them. Germline V gene data show CDR1 as MNHEY and CDR2 as SMNVEV (reference sequence). The CDR3 extends over 13 amino acids. Some clones are missing from TCRdb's copy, which holds only in-frame ones; the method was immunoSEQ multiplex PCR. The table records 150,000 to 200,000 clones, 85% to 95% of them present only once. Points from the study as a whole: Two doses of AZD1222 preceded a rise in Spike-specific TCR breadth and depth. Seropositivity was recorded at baseline in only 6 or 7 AZD1222 recipients.

This material consisted of peripheral blood, taken 28 days after the second AZD1222 dose. The V gene is TRBV27, the J gene TRBJ1-5, with no clear D. The TCR was taken from an adult who received the AZD1222 COVID-19 vaccine. The CDR3, as DNA: TGTGCCAGCAGTTTAATGTGGAATCAGCCCCAGCATTTT. It codes for CASSLMWNQPQHF.